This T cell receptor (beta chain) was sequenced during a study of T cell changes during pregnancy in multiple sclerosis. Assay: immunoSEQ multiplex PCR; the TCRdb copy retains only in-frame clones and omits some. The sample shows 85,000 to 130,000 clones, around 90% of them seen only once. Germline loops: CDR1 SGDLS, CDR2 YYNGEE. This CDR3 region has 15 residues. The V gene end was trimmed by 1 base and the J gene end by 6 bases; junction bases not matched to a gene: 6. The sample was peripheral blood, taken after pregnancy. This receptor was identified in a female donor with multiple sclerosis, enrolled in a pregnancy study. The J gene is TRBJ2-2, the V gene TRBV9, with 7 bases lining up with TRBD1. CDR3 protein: CASSVRGGPAGELFF. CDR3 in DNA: TGTGCCAGCAGCGTAAGAGGGGGCCCGGCCGGGGAGCTGTTTTTT.